This T cell receptor (beta chain) originates from a study of cytomegalovirus exposure and HLA in healthy donors. 13 Jbeta primers and 60 Vbeta primers were used for the PCR. Profiling relied on immunoSEQ multiplex PCR, and the TCRdb table lists in-frame clones only, not all of them. The sample includes approximately 190,000 clones, about 90% of them seen just once. CDR1 is MDHEN and CDR2 is SYDVKM in the germline V gene. V lost 1 base, J lost 1 base, and 1 base stayed unmatched. The CDR3 spans 18 residues. The source material was PBMCs. The V call is TRBV28, the J call TRBJ2-1; the match to TRBD2 covers 16 bases. The sequence was obtained from a boy aged 2 to 9 in good health and CMV-seronegative. CDR3 DNA sequence: TGTGCCAGCAGTTTATTGGGACTAGCGGGAGGGTCCTACAATGAGCAGTTCTTC. This encodes CASSLLGLAGGSYNEQFF.